This T cell receptor beta chain was identified during a study of monozygotic twins with inflammatory bowel disease (dated by TCRdb to the late 2010s). With respect to the entire study: In total, around 28 monozygotic twin pairs made up the full study: 19 Danish pairs, all IBD-discordant, plus nine German pairs, of which four were IBD-concordant and five were IBD-discordant. Each individual had, on average, about 151 000 unique TCRalpha sequences and 181 000 unique TCRbeta sequences available for analysis. The search for disease-associated traits relied mainly on comparing, within discordant pairs, IBD patients with their genetically identical healthy co-twins. The full study reports these points: The results gave no support for a single strong signal or clonotype linked to IBD. Distinction between different T cell subtypes could not be achieved in the analysis. Repertoire similarity did not differ between concordant and discordant twins, which could be due to limited statistical power. Differing immunosuppressive treatments among patients may have added background noise and inter-individual variability to the repertoires. Fewer clonotypes were shared with other individuals by IBD patients than by healthy twins, most markedly in patients showing signs of disease activity. TCRbeta repertoire diversity, by inverse Simpson index, was decreased in IBD patients compared with their healthy co-twins.

Looking up the germline V gene (reference sequence) yields CDR1 SEHNR and CDR2 FQNEAQ. Including cysteine and phenylalanine, the CDR3 has 13 amino acids. No DNA has been recorded. Receptor libraries were prepared by 5' RACE. Preparation of each TCR library used approximately 3.5 ug of total RNA. cDNA was synthesized with SMARTScribe reverse transcriptase in eight separate reactions per sample. Unique molecular identifiers containing a 6-nucleotide sample barcode were introduced through template switching during cDNA synthesis. TCRalpha and TCRbeta cDNA was amplified by two nested PCRs of around 16 and 10 cycles, with bead purification after each PCR. Before amplification, the cDNA was treated with uracil DNA-glycosylase and purified using the QIAquick PCR purification kit. The second PCR added Illumina TruSeq-compatible adapters along with sample-specific barcodes. Library quality and concentration were assessed using TapeStation and Qubit, and roughly 5.5 ng of each library was pooled. Pooled libraries were sequenced on an Illumina HiSeq2500 single-index Rapid Run with 2 x 100 bp reads and custom sequencing primers. As for the original processing: UMI-based consensus assembly with MiGEC version 1.2.6 was used to correct PCR and sequencing errors. V(D)J alignment, clonotype assembly and CDR3 extraction were performed with MiXCR version 2.1.1. Normalisation of gene usage, clonotype sharing and MAIT/NKT TCR abundance was achieved by analysing the top 1000, 10 000 and 20 000 clonotypes per sample. After downsampling to 27 000 UMIs, diversity was calculated as the inverse Simpson index using the vegan R package. Paired Mann-Whitney U tests were applied to discordant twin pairs, with Benjamini-Hochberg correction for multiple testing. Reprocessed by TCRdb, the reads give a single entry per CDR3 protein sequence, without DNA. The V and J calls reflect TCRdb's pipeline rather than the authors' work. The sample's clone listing holds over 90,000 distinct CDR3 sequences. The ten largest clones take up less than 2% of the sample.

A word on this clonotype: The target of this receptor is not known.

From each donor, a roughly 2.7 ml peripheral blood sample was collected into PAXgene tubes and kept at -80 degrees C. Without T cell sorting, total RNA was isolated from whole blood using the PAXgene blood miRNA kit on an automated QIAcube. Peripheral blood from monozygotic twin pairs concordant or discordant for inflammatory bowel disease was subjected to deep TCRalpha and TCRbeta repertoire profiling with unique molecular barcoding. Smoking habits were recorded for all twin pairs, and each individual was classified as a current, former or never smoker. The V gene is TRBV7-9 and the J gene is TRBJ1-1. The clonotype comes from a human donor with ulcerative colitis or Crohn's disease, or a healthy co-twin of an affected twin (not recorded which). The sequenced sample was blood. CDR3 sequence: CASSLEMNTEAFF.